The 2 T cell receptor beta chains below were found in one sample sequenced in a study of vaccination effects on CD4 cells after COVID-19. Antigen-specific CD4+ T cells were first expanded with viral peptide pools by the ViraFEST assay and only then sequenced. Isolating CD4+ T cells followed less than 12 days of culture. Participants were given two doses of BNT162b2 or mRNA-1273 vaccine. For these receptors, no antigen is known. Libraries were prepared by immunoSEQ multiplex PCR; TCRdb keeps only in-frame clonotypes and omits some of them. The sample carries tens of thousands of clones, about 80% recorded once. The material sequenced was CD4+ T cells from PBMCs cultured with HCoV-229E spike peptides, taken after COVID-19 vaccination. The origin of the receptors is a human donor who received a COVID-19 vaccine.

This clone showed up just a few times. The chain recombines TRBV6-5 with TRBJ1-2; TRBD1 aligns across 8 bases. This CDR3 has 14 amino acids. Per germline, CDR1 MNHEY and CDR2 SVGAGI. The V and J ends lost 5 bases and 4 bases, in that order; junction bases with no gene match: 6. CDR3 amino acids: CASSPPGGGYGYTF. For the CDR3, the DNA is TGTGCCAGCAGTCCCCCAGGGGGCGGCTATGGCTACACCTTC.

This chain connects TRBV19 to TRBJ2-2; 9 bases are a match to TRBD1. Per the germline V gene, CDR1 is LNHDA and CDR2 is SQIVND (reference sequence). Unmatched junction bases numbered 6, after V lost 5 bases and J lost 5 bases. This CDR3 has 15 amino acids. The CDR3 DNA is TGTGCCAGTAGTCCAGGGACAGGGATTACCGGGGAGCTGTTTTTT. Amino acid sequence: CASSPGTGITGELFF.